This entry lists 5 T cell receptor beta chains sequenced from one sample in a study of shared clonotypes between healthy human individuals. Sequencing was performed with immunoSEQ multiplex PCR; in TCRdb, only in-frame clones are kept and a portion is missing. The sample carries about 2.3 million clones, 85% to 95% recorded once. Sequenced: naive CD4+ T cells from PBMCs. Subset: CD45RA+ positively selected. All receptors come from a man between 18 and 35 years old in good health. Some clones in this sample may be carry-over from other donors' samples.

The chain has TRBV28 and TRBJ1-3; D is undetermined. Germline lookup yields CDR1 MDHEN and CDR2 SYDVKM. The germline V and J ends were trimmed by 5 bases and 1 base, with 15 bases remaining between them. The length of the CDR3 is 16 residues. The CDR3 protein is CASSPAPGRSGNTIYF. The CDR3 region has the DNA TGTGCCAGCAGTCCCGCACCGGGCAGGTCTGGAAACACCATATATTTT.

CDR3 nucleotide sequence: TGTGCCAGCAGCCCAAAGAGATCTCCGAACACCGGGGAGCTGTTTTTT. It translates to CASSPKRSPNTGELFF. The chain carries TRBV5-4 and TRBJ2-2; D remains unclear. The CDR3 loop spans 16 amino acids. Germline-derived CDR1 and CDR2 are SGHNT and YYREEE (reference sequence). V lost 4 bases, J lost 0 bases, and 13 bases lay in between. Looking up the rest from reference TRBV5-4 and TRBJ2-2 gives the full variable domain: ETGVTQSPTHLIKTRGQQVTLRCSSQSGHNTVSWYQQALGQGPQFIFQYYREEENGRGNFPPRFSGLQFPNYSSELNVNALELDDSALYLCASSPKRSPNTGELFFGEGSRLTVL.

The rearrangement links TRBV5-1 to TRBJ2-1; unclear D gene. The CDR3 is 12 amino acids. Germline lookup yields CDR1 SGHRS and CDR2 YFSETQ. Trimming removed 4 bases from V and 9 bases from J, with 11 bases in between. CDR3 in amino acids: CASSASFSEQFF. In DNA form, the CDR3 reads TGCGCCAGCAGCGCAAGCTTTAGTGAGCAGTTCTTC. The full variable domain, its missing parts supplied by reference TRBV5-1 and TRBJ2-1, is KAGVTQTPRYLIKTRGQQVTLSCSPISGHRSVSWYQQTPGQGLQFLFEYFSETQRNKGNFPGRFSGRQFSNSRSEMNVSTLELGDSALYLCASSASFSEQFFGPGTRLTVL.

The rearrangement joins TRBV6-6 to TRBJ1-3; a possible D gene is TRBD1 (6 bases). Germline-derived CDR1 and CDR2 are MNHNY and SVGAGI (reference sequence). V was clipped by 7 bases and J by 0 bases, with 16 bases between them. This CDR3 is built from 16 residues. DNA of the CDR3: TGTGCCAGCACGGGCGGGACACGTTTCTCTGGAAACACCATATATTTT. Protein product: CASTGGTRFSGNTIYF.

The rearrangement links TRBV18 to TRBJ2-2; weak D call: TRBD2 (6 bases). Trimming removed 1 base from V and 6 bases from J, with 12 bases in between. The CDR3 is made up of 15 amino acids. Germline CDR1 and CDR2: KGHSH and LQKENI. Here the CDR3 reads CASSPRLTGAGELFF. CDR3 DNA: TGTGCCAGCTCACCACGACTTACGGGGGCCGGGGAGCTGTTTTTT. Full variable domain (outside the CDR3, taken from reference TRBV18 and TRBJ2-2): NAGVMQNPRHLVRRRGQEARLRCSPMKGHSHVYWYRQLPEEGLKFMVYLQKENIIDESGMPKERFSAEFPKEGPSILRIQQVVRGDSAAYFCASSPRLTGAGELFFGEGSRLTVL.